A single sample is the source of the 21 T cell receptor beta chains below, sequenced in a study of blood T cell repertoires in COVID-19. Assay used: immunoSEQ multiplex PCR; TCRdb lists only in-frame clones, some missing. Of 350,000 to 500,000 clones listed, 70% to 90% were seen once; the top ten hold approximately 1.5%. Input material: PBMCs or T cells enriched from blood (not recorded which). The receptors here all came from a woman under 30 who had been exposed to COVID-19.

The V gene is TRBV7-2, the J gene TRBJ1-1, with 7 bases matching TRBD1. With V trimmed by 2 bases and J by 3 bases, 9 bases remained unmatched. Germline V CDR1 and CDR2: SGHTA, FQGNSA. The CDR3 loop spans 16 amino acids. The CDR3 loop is CASSLLFRGKDTEAFF. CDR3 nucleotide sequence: TGTGCCAGCAGCTTATTGTTCAGGGGGAAGGACACTGAAGCTTTCTTT. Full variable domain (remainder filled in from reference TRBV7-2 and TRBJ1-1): GAGVSQSPSNKVTEKGKDVELRCDPISGHTALYWYRQSLGQGLEFLIYFQGNSAPDKSGLPSDRFSAERTGGSVSTLTIQRTQQEDSAVYLCASSLLFRGKDTEAFFGQGTRLTVV.

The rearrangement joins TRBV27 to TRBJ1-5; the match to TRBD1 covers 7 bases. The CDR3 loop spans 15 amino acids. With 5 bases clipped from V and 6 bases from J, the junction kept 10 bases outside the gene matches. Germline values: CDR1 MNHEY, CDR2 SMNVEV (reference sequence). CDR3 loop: CASSPRTGGSQPQHF. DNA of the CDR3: TGTGCCAGCAGTCCCCGGACAGGAGGAAGTCAGCCCCAGCATTTT.

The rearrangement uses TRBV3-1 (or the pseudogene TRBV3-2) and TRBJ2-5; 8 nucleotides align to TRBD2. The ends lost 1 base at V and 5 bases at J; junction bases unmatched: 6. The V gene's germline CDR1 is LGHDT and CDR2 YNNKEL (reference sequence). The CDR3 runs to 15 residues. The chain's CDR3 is CASSQGLAGWETQYF. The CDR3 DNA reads TGTGCCAGCAGCCAAGGGTTAGCGGGGTGGGAGACCCAGTACTTC.

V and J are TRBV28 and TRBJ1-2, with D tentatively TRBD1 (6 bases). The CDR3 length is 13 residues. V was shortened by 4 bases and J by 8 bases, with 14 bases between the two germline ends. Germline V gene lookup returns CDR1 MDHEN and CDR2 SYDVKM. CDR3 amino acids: CASSWGGARGYTF. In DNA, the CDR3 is TGTGCCAGCAGTTGGGGGGGGGCCAGGGGCTACACCTTC.

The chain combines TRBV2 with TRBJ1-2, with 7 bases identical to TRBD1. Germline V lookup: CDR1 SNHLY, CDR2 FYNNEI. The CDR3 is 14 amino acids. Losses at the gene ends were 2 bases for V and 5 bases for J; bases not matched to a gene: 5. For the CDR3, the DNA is TGTGCCAGCAGTGAATGGACAGGAGAATATGGCTACACCTTC. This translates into CASSEWTGEYGYTF.

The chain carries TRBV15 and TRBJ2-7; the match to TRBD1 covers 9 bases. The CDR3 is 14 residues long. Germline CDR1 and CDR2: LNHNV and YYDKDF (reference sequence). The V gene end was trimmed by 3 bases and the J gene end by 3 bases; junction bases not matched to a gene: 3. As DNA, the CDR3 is TGTGCCACCAGCAGCAGGACAGGGGACTACGAGCAGTACTTC. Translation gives CATSSRTGDYEQYF.

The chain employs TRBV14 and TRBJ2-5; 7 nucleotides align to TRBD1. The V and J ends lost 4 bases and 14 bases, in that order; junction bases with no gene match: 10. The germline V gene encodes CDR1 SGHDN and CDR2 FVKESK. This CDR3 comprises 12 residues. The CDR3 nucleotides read TGTGCCAGCAGCCTTTACAGGGGACCACCTTACTTC. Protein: CASSLYRGPPYF.

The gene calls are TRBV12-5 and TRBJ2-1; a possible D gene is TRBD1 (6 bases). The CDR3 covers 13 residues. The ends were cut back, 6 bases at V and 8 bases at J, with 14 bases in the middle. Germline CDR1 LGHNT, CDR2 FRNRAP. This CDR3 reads CASGQGKTDEQFF. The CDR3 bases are TGTGCTAGTGGACAGGGCAAGACCGATGAGCAGTTCTTC.

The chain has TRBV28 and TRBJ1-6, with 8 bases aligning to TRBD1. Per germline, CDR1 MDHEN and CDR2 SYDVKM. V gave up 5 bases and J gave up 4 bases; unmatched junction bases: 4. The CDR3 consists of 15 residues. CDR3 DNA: TGTGCCAGCAGTCACGGGACAGGTTATAATTCACCCCTCCACTTT. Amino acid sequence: CASSHGTGYNSPLHF.

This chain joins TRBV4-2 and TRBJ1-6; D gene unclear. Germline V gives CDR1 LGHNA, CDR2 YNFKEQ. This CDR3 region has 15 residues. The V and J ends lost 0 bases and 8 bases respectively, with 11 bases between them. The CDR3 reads CASSQDFSFDSPLHF. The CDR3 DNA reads TGTGCCAGCAGCCAAGATTTCAGTTTTGATTCACCCCTCCACTTT.

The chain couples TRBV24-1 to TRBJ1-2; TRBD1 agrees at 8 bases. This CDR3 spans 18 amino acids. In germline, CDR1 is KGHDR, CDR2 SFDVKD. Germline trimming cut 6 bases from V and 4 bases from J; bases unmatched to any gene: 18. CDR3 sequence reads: CATSSSDRDLVGTYGYTF. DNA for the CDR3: TGTGCCACCAGTTCTTCGGACAGGGATTTAGTTGGAACCTATGGCTACACCTTC.

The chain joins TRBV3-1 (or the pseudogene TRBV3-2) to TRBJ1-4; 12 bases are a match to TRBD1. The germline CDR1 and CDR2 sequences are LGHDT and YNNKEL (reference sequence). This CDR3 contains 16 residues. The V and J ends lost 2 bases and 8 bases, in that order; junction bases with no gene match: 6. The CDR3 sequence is CASSQPGTGGREKLFF. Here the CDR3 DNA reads TGTGCCAGCAGCCAACCCGGGACAGGGGGCCGAGAAAAACTGTTTTTT.

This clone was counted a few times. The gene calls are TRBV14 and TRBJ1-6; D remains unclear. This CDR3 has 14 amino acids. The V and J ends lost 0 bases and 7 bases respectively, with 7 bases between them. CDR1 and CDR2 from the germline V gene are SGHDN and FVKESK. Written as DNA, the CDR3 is TGTGCCAGCAGCCAAGATCTCCGGAATTCACCCCTCCACTTT. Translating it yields CASSQDLRNSPLHF.

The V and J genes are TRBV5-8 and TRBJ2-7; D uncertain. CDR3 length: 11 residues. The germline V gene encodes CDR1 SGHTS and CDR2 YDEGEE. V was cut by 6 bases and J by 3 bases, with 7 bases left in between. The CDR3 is CASISFYEQYF. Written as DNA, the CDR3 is TGTGCCAGCATCAGTTTCTACGAGCAGTACTTC.

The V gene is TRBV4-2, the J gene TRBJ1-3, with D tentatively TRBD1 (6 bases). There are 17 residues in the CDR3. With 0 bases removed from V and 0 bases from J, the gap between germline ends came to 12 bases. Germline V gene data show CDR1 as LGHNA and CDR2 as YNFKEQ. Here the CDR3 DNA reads TGTGCCAGCAGCCAAGATAGGACAGCGATCTCTGGAAACACCATATATTTT. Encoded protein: CASSQDRTAISGNTIYF.

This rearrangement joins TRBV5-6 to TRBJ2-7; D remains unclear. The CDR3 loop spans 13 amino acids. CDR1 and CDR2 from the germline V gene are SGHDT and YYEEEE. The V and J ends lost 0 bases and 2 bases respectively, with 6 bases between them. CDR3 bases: TGTGCCAGCAGCTTGGACTTAGCCTACGAGCAGTACTTC. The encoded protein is CASSLDLAYEQYF.

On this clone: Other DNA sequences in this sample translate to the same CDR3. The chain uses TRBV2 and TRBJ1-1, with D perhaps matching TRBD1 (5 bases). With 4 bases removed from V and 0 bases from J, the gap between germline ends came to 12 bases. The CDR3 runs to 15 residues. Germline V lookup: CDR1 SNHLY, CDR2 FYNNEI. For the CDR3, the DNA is TGTGCCAGCAGTGGGTCAAGGGGAATGAACACTGAAGCTTTCTTT. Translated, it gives CASSGSRGMNTEAFF.

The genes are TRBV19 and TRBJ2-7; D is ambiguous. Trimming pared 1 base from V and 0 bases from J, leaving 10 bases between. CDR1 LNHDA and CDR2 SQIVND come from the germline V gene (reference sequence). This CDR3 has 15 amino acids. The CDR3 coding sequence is TGTGCCAGTAGTATAGTGACATCCAGCTCCTACGAGCAGTACTTC. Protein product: CASSIVTSSSYEQYF. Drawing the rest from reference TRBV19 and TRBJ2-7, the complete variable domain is DGGITQSPKYLFRKEGQNVTLSCEQNLNHDAMYWYRQDPGQGLRLIYYSQIVNDFQKGDIAEGYSVSREKKESFPLTVTSAQKNPTAFYLCASSIVTSSSYEQYFGPGTRLTVT.

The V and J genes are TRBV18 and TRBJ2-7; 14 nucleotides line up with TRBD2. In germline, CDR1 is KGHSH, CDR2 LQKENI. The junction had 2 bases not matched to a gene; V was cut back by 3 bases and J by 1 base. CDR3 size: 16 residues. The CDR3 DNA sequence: TGTGCCAGCTCACCTTGGACTAGCGGGAGGTCCTACGAGCAGTACTTC. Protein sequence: CASSPWTSGRSYEQYF.

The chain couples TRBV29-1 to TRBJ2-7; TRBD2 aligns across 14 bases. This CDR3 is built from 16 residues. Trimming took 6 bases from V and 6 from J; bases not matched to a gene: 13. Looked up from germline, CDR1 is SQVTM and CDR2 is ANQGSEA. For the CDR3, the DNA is TGCAGCGTCGGGACTAGCGGGAGCTCGTTCCTGTCCGAGCAGTACTTC. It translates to CSVGTSGSSFLSEQYF.

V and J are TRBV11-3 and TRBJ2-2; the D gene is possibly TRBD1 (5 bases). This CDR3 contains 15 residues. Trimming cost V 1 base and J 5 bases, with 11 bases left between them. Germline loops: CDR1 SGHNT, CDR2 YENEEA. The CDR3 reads CASSLVQGLTGELFF. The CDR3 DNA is TGTGCCAGCAGCTTAGTTCAGGGCTTGACCGGGGAGCTGTTTTTT.